This is a list of T cell receptor beta chains from one sample in a study of T cell responses to AZD1222 COVID-19 vaccine. The protocol was immunoSEQ multiplex PCR, while the TCRdb copy is restricted to in-frame clones and leaves out a portion. The sample has approximately 90,000 clones, 86% seen once. Sequencing used peripheral blood, obtained on day 0 of AZD1222 vaccination. The receptors shown here come from an adult in good health. Both conserved end residues are part of each CDR3. The order of the fields is D gene, J gene, V gene, clone size, CDR3 protein, CDR3 DNA. D genes are given only for firm matches. The size field is filled for only some rows; it gives once, few, many or a size class.

D gene: TRBD1; J gene: TRBJ1-5; V gene: TRBV19; clone size: -; CDR3 protein: CASSPATGPNQPQHF; CDR3 DNA: TGTGCCAGTAGTCCCGCGACAGGGCCAAATCAGCCCCAGCATTTT
D gene: TRBD1; J gene: TRBJ2-7; V gene: TRBV25-1; clone size: -; CDR3 protein: CASSKTGLEEQYF; CDR3 DNA: TGTGCCAGCTCGAAGACAGGGTTAGAAGAGCAGTACTTC
D gene: TRBD2; J gene: TRBJ2-7; V gene: TRBV7-2; clone size: -; CDR3 protein: CASSLALAASYEQYF; CDR3 DNA: TGTGCCAGCAGCTTAGCGCTAGCGGCGAGCTACGAGCAGTACTTC
D gene: TRBD2; J gene: TRBJ2-2; V gene: TRBV14; clone size: -; CDR3 protein: CASSQRLAVFTGELFF; CDR3 DNA: TGTGCCAGCAGCCAACGCCTAGCGGTTTTCACCGGGGAGCTGTTTTTT
D gene: -; J gene: TRBJ2-5; V gene: TRBV5-8; clone size: -; CDR3 protein: CASRLTGLETQYF; CDR3 DNA: TGTGCCAGTCGACTAACAGGGTTAGAGACCCAGTACTTC
D gene: -; J gene: TRBJ1-1; V gene: TRBV11-2; clone size: once; CDR3 protein: CASSLVSIRDTEAFF; CDR3 DNA: TGTGCCAGCAGCTTAGTTTCAATTCGGGACACTGAAGCTTTCTTT
D gene: -; J gene: TRBJ1-2; V gene: TRBV28; clone size: -; CDR3 protein: CASSLNGGDGYTF; CDR3 DNA: TGTGCCAGCAGTTTAAACGGGGGCGATGGCTACACCTTC
D gene: -; J gene: TRBJ1-1; V gene: TRBV4-1; clone size: -; CDR3 protein: CASSQGGTGPQFEAFF; CDR3 DNA: TGCGCCAGCAGCCAGGGCGGAACGGGACCGCAGTTTGAAGCTTTCTTT
D gene: TRBD1; J gene: TRBJ1-6; V gene: TRBV3-1/TRBV3-2; clone size: -; CDR3 protein: CASSQGGSGQVLSSPLHF; CDR3 DNA: TGTGCCAGCAGCCAGGGAGGGAGCGGACAGGTACTATCTTCACCCCTCCACTTT
D gene: TRBD2; J gene: TRBJ2-7; V gene: TRBV7-2; clone size: -; CDR3 protein: CASSLAGTSGYEQYF; CDR3 DNA: TGTGCCAGCAGCTTAGCAGGGACTAGCGGCTACGAGCAGTACTTC
D gene: -; J gene: TRBJ1-3; V gene: TRBV9; clone size: -; CDR3 protein: CASSSYGDAGNTIYF; CDR3 DNA: TGTGCCAGCAGCAGTTATGGGGACGCTGGAAACACCATATATTTT
D gene: -; J gene: TRBJ1-2; V gene: TRBV11-2; clone size: -; CDR3 protein: CASSSGTLGYTF; CDR3 DNA: TGTGCCAGCAGCTCTGGGACCCTTGGCTACACCTTC
D gene: TRBD1; J gene: TRBJ2-2; V gene: TRBV6-5; clone size: -; CDR3 protein: CASSSRQQGASGELFF; CDR3 DNA: TGTGCCAGCAGTTCCCGACAACAGGGGGCCAGCGGGGAGCTGTTTTTT
D gene: -; J gene: TRBJ1-5; V gene: TRBV18; clone size: -; CDR3 protein: CASSEGSHQPQHF; CDR3 DNA: TGTGCCAGCTCAGAAGGGTCTCACCAGCCCCAGCATTTT
D gene: -; J gene: TRBJ1-2; V gene: TRBV29-1; clone size: -; CDR3 protein: CSATSQLSYGYTF; CDR3 DNA: TGCAGCGCCACTTCCCAGCTTTCTTATGGCTACACCTTC
D gene: -; J gene: TRBJ2-4; V gene: TRBV28; clone size: -; CDR3 protein: CASSLYQKNIQYF; CDR3 DNA: TGTGCCAGCAGTTTGTATCAGAAAAACATTCAGTACTTC
D gene: -; J gene: TRBJ1-1; V gene: TRBV18; clone size: -; CDR3 protein: CASSPTSARTGNEAFF; CDR3 DNA: TGTGCCAGCTCACCAACCTCGGCGCGGACCGGTAATGAAGCTTTCTTT
D gene: -; J gene: TRBJ2-3; V gene: TRBV11-2; clone size: -; CDR3 protein: CASSLRGGASGDTQYF; CDR3 DNA: TGTGCCAGCAGCCTCCGGGGAGGAGCCTCCGGAGATACGCAGTATTTT
D gene: -; J gene: TRBJ1-5; V gene: TRBV2; clone size: -; CDR3 protein: CASSEGGGDQPQHF; CDR3 DNA: TGTGCCAGCAGTGAGGGAGGAGGGGATCAGCCCCAGCATTTT
D gene: TRBD1; J gene: TRBJ1-1; V gene: TRBV11-2; clone size: -; CDR3 protein: CASSRGQGLTEAFF; CDR3 DNA: TGTGCCAGCAGCCGCGGACAGGGGCTCACTGAAGCTTTCTTT
D gene: -; J gene: TRBJ2-1; V gene: TRBV6-5; clone size: -; CDR3 protein: CASIGIGNEQFF; CDR3 DNA: TGTGCCAGCATTGGCATCGGAAATGAGCAGTTCTTC
D gene: -; J gene: TRBJ1-1; V gene: TRBV3-1/TRBV3-2; clone size: -; CDR3 protein: CASSSWGGRDTEAFF; CDR3 DNA: TGTGCCAGCAGCTCCTGGGGGGGGCGAGACACTGAAGCTTTCTTT
D gene: TRBD2; J gene: TRBJ2-7; V gene: TRBV27; clone size: -; CDR3 protein: CASSLTSGGRSYEQYF; CDR3 DNA: TGTGCCAGCAGTCTGACTAGCGGGGGCCGCTCCTACGAGCAGTACTTC
D gene: -; J gene: TRBJ2-1; V gene: TRBV9; clone size: -; CDR3 protein: CASSVVGGDYEQFF; CDR3 DNA: TGTGCCAGCAGCGTAGTAGGGGGGGACTATGAGCAGTTCTTC
D gene: TRBD2; J gene: TRBJ2-5; V gene: TRBV19; clone size: -; CDR3 protein: CASRSLGTNQETQYF; CDR3 DNA: TGTGCCAGTAGGTCTCTAGGGACTAACCAAGAGACCCAGTACTTC
D gene: -; J gene: TRBJ2-2; V gene: TRBV7-9; clone size: -; CDR3 protein: CASSWASNTGELFF; CDR3 DNA: TGTGCCAGCAGCTGGGCCTCGAACACCGGGGAGCTGTTTTTT
D gene: -; J gene: TRBJ2-7; V gene: TRBV27; clone size: -; CDR3 protein: CASSTRQSTGEQYF; CDR3 DNA: TGTGCCAGCAGTACGAGACAGAGTACGGGGGAGCAGTACTTC
D gene: -; J gene: TRBJ1-1; V gene: TRBV29-1; clone size: -; CDR3 protein: CSVDGQKYEAFF; CDR3 DNA: TGCAGCGTTGATGGGCAGAAGTATGAAGCTTTCTTT
D gene: -; J gene: TRBJ1-5; V gene: TRBV21-1; clone size: -; CDR3 protein: CASSKDDRGRGDSNQPQHF; CDR3 DNA: TGTGCCAGCAGCAAAGACGACAGGGGGCGAGGAGATAGCAATCAGCCCCAGCATTTT
D gene: -; J gene: TRBJ1-2; V gene: TRBV10-2; clone size: few; CDR3 protein: CASSAEGWGYTF; CDR3 DNA: TGCGCCAGCAGTGCGGAGGGCTGGGGTTACACCTTC
D gene: -; J gene: TRBJ1-2; V gene: TRBV5-1; clone size: -; CDR3 protein: CASSSSLRENYGYTF; CDR3 DNA: TGCGCCAGCAGCTCAAGCCTCAGGGAAAACTATGGCTACACCTTC
D gene: -; J gene: TRBJ1-3; V gene: TRBV5-8; clone size: once; CDR3 protein: CASSNARGNTIYF; CDR3 DNA: TGTGCCAGCAGCAACGCCCGAGGAAACACCATATATTTT
D gene: -; J gene: TRBJ1-2; V gene: TRBV28; clone size: few; CDR3 protein: CASRRPGDRGNHGYTF; CDR3 DNA: TGTGCCAGCAGGCGGCCAGGGGATCGGGGGAACCATGGCTACACCTTC
D gene: -; J gene: TRBJ1-2; V gene: TRBV28; clone size: -; CDR3 protein: CASSPQTPISYGYTF; CDR3 DNA: TGTGCCAGCAGTCCCCAGACACCCATATCCTATGGCTACACCTTC
D gene: -; J gene: TRBJ2-7; V gene: TRBV2; clone size: once; CDR3 protein: CASSGETYEQYF; CDR3 DNA: TGTGCCAGCAGTGGAGAAACATACGAGCAGTACTTC
D gene: -; J gene: TRBJ2-5; V gene: TRBV9; clone size: -; CDR3 protein: CASSVVHSGETQYF; CDR3 DNA: TGTGCCAGCAGCGTAGTCCACAGTGGGGAGACCCAGTACTTC
D gene: TRBD1; J gene: TRBJ2-4; V gene: TRBV20-1; clone size: -; CDR3 protein: CSASVTGENIQYF; CDR3 DNA: TGCAGTGCTAGTGTGACAGGGGAAAACATTCAGTACTTC
D gene: TRBD1; J gene: TRBJ1-1; V gene: TRBV7-9; clone size: -; CDR3 protein: CASSPLGTGTEAFF; CDR3 DNA: TGTGCCAGCAGCCCACTAGGGACAGGCACTGAAGCTTTCTTT
D gene: TRBD1; J gene: TRBJ2-2; V gene: TRBV6-5; clone size: -; CDR3 protein: CASSYLTGTGGELFF; CDR3 DNA: TGTGCCAGCAGTTACTTGACAGGGACCGGCGGGGAGCTGTTTTTT
D gene: -; J gene: TRBJ1-4; V gene: TRBV9; clone size: -; CDR3 protein: CASSVGDFGTNEKLFF; CDR3 DNA: TGTGCCAGCAGCGTAGGGGATTTTGGTACGAATGAAAAACTGTTTTTT
D gene: TRBD2; J gene: TRBJ2-7; V gene: TRBV7-9; clone size: -; CDR3 protein: CASKAGESYEQYF; CDR3 DNA: TGTGCCAGCAAGGCGGGGGAGTCCTACGAGCAGTACTTC
D gene: TRBD1; J gene: TRBJ2-2; V gene: TRBV10-3; clone size: -; CDR3 protein: CAISGTGTGELFF; CDR3 DNA: TGTGCCATCAGTGGGACAGGGACCGGGGAGCTGTTTTTT
D gene: -; J gene: TRBJ1-4; V gene: TRBV21-1; clone size: -; CDR3 protein: CASSKGRTGGAGNEKLFF; CDR3 DNA: TGTGCCAGCAGCAAAGGTCGTACAGGGGGCGCGGGTAATGAAAAACTGTTTTTT
D gene: -; J gene: TRBJ2-1; V gene: TRBV7-2; clone size: -; CDR3 protein: CASSSRPAPDNEQFF; CDR3 DNA: TGTGCCAGCAGCTCGCGCCCGGCACCTGACAATGAGCAGTTCTTC
D gene: -; J gene: TRBJ2-6; V gene: TRBV29-1; clone size: -; CDR3 protein: CSVDSSGANVLTF; CDR3 DNA: TGCAGCGTTGATAGCTCTGGGGCCAACGTCCTGACTTTC
D gene: -; J gene: TRBJ2-2; V gene: TRBV19; clone size: -; CDR3 protein: CASSPRATPFTGELFF; CDR3 DNA: TGTGCCAGTAGTCCTCGCGCGACACCCTTCACCGGGGAGCTGTTTTTT